This TCR beta chain was profiled in a study of T cell responses to AZD1222 COVID-19 vaccine. Study results and caveats: Clonal diversity was possibly underestimated, and white British individuals and females predominated among donors. The study identified only five or six AZD1222 recipients as seropositive at baseline.

Profiled with immunoSEQ multiplex PCR; TCRdb holds only in-frame clones, not every one. The sample yields more than 110,000 clones, roughly 85% seen once. V was shortened by 6 bases and J by 5 bases, with 17 bases between the two germline ends. This CDR3 is 15 amino acids long. Germline CDR1 and CDR2: MNHEY and SVGAGI. In regard to this clone: Its target is unknown.

The sequenced sample was peripheral blood, obtained on day 0 of AZD1222 vaccination. The clonotype comes from an adult in good health. The chain employs TRBV6-5 and TRBJ1-5, with D possibly being TRBD1 (5 bases). The CDR3 nucleotides read TGTGCCAGCAGGATACGGACCGACAGCGATCAGCCCCAGCATTTT. Translated, it gives CASRIRTDSDQPQHF.